This T cell receptor beta chain originates from a study of T cell responses to AZD1222 COVID-19 vaccine. The method was immunoSEQ multiplex PCR; TCRdb's version includes in-frame clones alone and lacks a portion of them. The sample carries more than 95,000 clones, 88% recorded once. Sequencing was performed on peripheral blood, taken on day 0 of AZD1222 vaccination. This clonotype originated in an adult in good health.

In nucleotides, the CDR3 is TGTGCCACCTGGGACTCCGGGACACTTGCCTACGAGCAGTACTTC. It is translated as CATWDSGTLAYEQYF. The chain joins TRBV28 to TRBJ2-7; possibly TRBD1 or TRBD2 for D (6 bases each). There are 15 residues in the CDR3. The V gene lost 10 bases and the J gene lost 2 bases, with 21 bases spanning the gap. Germline V CDR1 and CDR2: MDHEN, SYDVKM.